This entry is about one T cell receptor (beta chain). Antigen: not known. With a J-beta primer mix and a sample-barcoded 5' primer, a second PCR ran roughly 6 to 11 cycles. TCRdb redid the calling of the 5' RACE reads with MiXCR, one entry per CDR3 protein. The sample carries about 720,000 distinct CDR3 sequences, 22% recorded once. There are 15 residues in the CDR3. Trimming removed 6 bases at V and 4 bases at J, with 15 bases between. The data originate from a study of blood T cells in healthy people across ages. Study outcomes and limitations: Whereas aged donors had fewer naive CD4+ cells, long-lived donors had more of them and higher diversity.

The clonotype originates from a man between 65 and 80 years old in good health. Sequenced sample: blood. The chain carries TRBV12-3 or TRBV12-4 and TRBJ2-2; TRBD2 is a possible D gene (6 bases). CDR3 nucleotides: TGTGCCAGCAGACCGGGACTTTCCCTCACCGGGGAGCTGTTTTTT. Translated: CASRPGLSLTGELFF.